Listed here are 9 T cell receptor beta chains from one sample, sequenced in a study of blood T cell repertoires in COVID-19. Only in-frame clones appear in the TCRdb table, and some are missing; sequencing was by immunoSEQ multiplex PCR. The sample contains roughly 420,000 clones, 70% to 90% of which appear only once. Sequenced: PBMCs or T cells enriched from blood (not recorded which). These receptors were obtained from a woman in her 30s with acute COVID-19.

The count of this clone is one. The chain carries TRBV19 and TRBJ1-1, with 10 bases identical to TRBD1. J was trimmed by 5 bases and V by 7 bases; bases with no gene match: 10. This CDR3 is 15 amino acids long. Germline V gives CDR1 LNHDA, CDR2 SQIVND (reference sequence). The CDR3 reads CASKRTGGVGTEAFF. CDR3 coding DNA: TGTGCCAGTAAGAGGACAGGGGGAGTCGGGACTGAAGCTTTCTTT.

CDR3 nucleotides: TGTGCCATCAGTGAGTCATCGGGTCGGGGCACAGATACGCAGTATTTT. Translated, it gives CAISESSGRGTDTQYF. The V call is TRBV10-3, the J call TRBJ2-3; no clear D. Germline loops: CDR1 ENHRY, CDR2 SYGVKD. The germline V and J ends were trimmed by 0 bases and 1 base, with 11 bases remaining between them. The CDR3 spans 16 residues.

This rearrangement joins TRBV7-2 to TRBJ1-4, with D hard to call. Germline CDR1 is SGHTA and CDR2 is FQGNSA. There are 17 residues in the CDR3. Trimming took 5 bases from V and 3 from J, leaving 19 bases between them. The CDR3 sequence is CASSPGESVPSNEKLFF. The DNA for the CDR3 is TGTGCCAGCAGCCCCGGGGAATCGGTCCCTTCTAATGAAAAACTGTTTTTT.

The chain couples TRBV12-3 or TRBV12-4 to TRBJ1-4, with 8 bases lining up with TRBD1. Unmatched junction bases numbered 3, after V lost 5 bases and J lost 7 bases. The CDR3 has 13 amino acids. The CDR3 DNA sequence: TGTGCCAGCAGTGCCGGGACAGGTGAAAAACTGTTTTTT. It yields the protein CASSAGTGEKLFF.

This rearrangement joins TRBV24-1 to TRBJ1-2, with D perhaps TRBD1 (5 bases). V was trimmed by 7 bases and J by 7 bases, leaving 12 bases between them. Germline V gives CDR1 KGHDR, CDR2 SFDVKD. This CDR3 is 12 amino acids long. In DNA, the CDR3 is TGTGCCACCAGCCACGGAGGGGTTGGCTACACCTTC. Protein sequence: CATSHGGVGYTF.

V usage is TRBV5-1 and J usage is TRBJ1-4, with D perhaps matching TRBD1 (6 bases). Germline CDR1 is SGHRS and CDR2 is YFSETQ. The CDR3 length is 15 residues. V lost 4 bases and J lost 0, with 10 bases in between. CDR3 sequence: CASSIGQTTNEKLFF. Here the CDR3 DNA reads TGCGCCAGCAGCATAGGACAGACAACTAATGAAAAACTGTTTTTT.

The rearrangement uses TRBV9 and TRBJ2-2; the D is unclear. This CDR3 is 14 amino acids long. Germline V CDR1 and CDR2: SGDLS, YYNGEE. Trimming took 4 bases from V and 5 from J, leaving 12 bases between them. The chain's CDR3 is CASSRREDTGELFF. CDR3 nucleotides: TGTGCCAGCAGCCGCCGAGAAGATACCGGGGAGCTGTTTTTT.

CDR3 residues: CATSGVSGQGYYEQYF. CDR3 sequence (DNA): TGTGCCACCAGTGGGGTTTCGGGACAGGGATACTACGAGCAGTACTTC. The gene calls are TRBV24-1 and TRBJ2-7; 9 bases agree with TRBD1. Trimming took 5 bases from V and 3 from J; bases not matched to a gene: 10. CDR3 length: 16 amino acids. Per the germline V gene, CDR1 is KGHDR and CDR2 is SFDVKD.

The chain combines TRBV3-1 (or the pseudogene TRBV3-2) with TRBJ2-7; D perhaps matches TRBD1 (6 bases). V was pared by 2 bases and J by 1 base, with 9 bases between. The CDR3 covers 14 residues. Germline assignment: CDR1 LGHDT and CDR2 YNNKEL (reference sequence). The CDR3 DNA is TGTGCCAGCAGCCAAACCACAGGGTCCTACGAGCAGTACTTC. Translating gives CASSQTTGSYEQYF.